The source of this TCR beta chain is a study of blood T cell repertoires in COVID-19. Study details: There were acute and convalescent COVID-19 samples, and they came from the United States, Italy and Spain. The cDNA or gDNA used as material had been derived from T cells, B-cell-depleted T cells, or PBMCs.

In the original workflow: Reference gene primer amplification gave nucleated cell count estimates. Assay used: immunoSEQ multiplex PCR; TCRdb lists only in-frame clones, some missing. The D gene and trimming were derived from the DNA, and the V and J assignments and clone size from that table. Among some 21,000 clones listed, about four fifths were seen once. CDR1 PRHDT and CDR2 FYEKMQ come from the germline V gene (reference sequence). Trimming cost V 5 bases and J 3 bases; bases outside gene matches: 9. CDR3 length: 15 residues. The specimen sequenced was peripheral blood. The receptor was isolated from a man aged 40-49 years with acute or convalescent COVID-19. The chain carries TRBV13 and TRBJ2-7; 8 positions match TRBD2. This CDR3 reads CASSKPGLGIYEQYF. CDR3 nucleotide sequence: TGTGCCAGCAGCAAGCCGGGACTAGGTATCTACGAGCAGTACTTC.